This T cell receptor beta chain was sequenced in a study of T cells in Graves' hyperthyroidism and ophthalmopathy. Study in general: Once the initial diagnosis was made, peripheral blood was obtained before any treatment. Findings and limits, study-wide: Ophthalmopathy was separated from stable hyperthyroidism by a 13 V-J model. In blood, most of the thyroid clonotypes expanded above 0.001 were also present.

Patients aged 18 to 65 with hyperthyroidism were newly diagnosed, with duration under 2 months. The table lists this clonotype with a few counts. Its antigen is still unknown. Amplification of TCR beta CDR3 regions used RNA as the template. HTBI primers were employed in a first-round RT-PCR of the TCR CDR3. A single record per CDR3 protein comes from TCRdb applying MiXCR to the multiplex PCR reads. The sample records approximately 610,000 distinct CDR3 sequences, approximately 15% being singletons. The TCR was taken from a woman between 18 and 29 years old with Graves' hyperthyroidism. The source material was blood.

This chain's CDR3 is CASSLGLAGVTQYF. In nucleotides, the CDR3 is TGTGCCAGCAGCTTGGGACTAGCGGGGGTTACGCAGTATTTT. V and J are TRBV5-4 and TRBJ2-3; TRBD2 aligns across 12 bases. J lost 8 bases, V lost 0 bases, and 1 base had no gene match. The germline CDR1 and CDR2 sequences are SGHNT and YYREEE (reference sequence). CDR3 size: 14 residues.